Below, 9 T cell receptor beta chains from the same sample are listed, as sequenced in a study of T cell responses to AZD1222 COVID-19 vaccine. Assay: immunoSEQ multiplex PCR; the TCRdb copy retains only in-frame clones and omits some. This table has roughly 100,000 clones, about nine tenths appearing once. The source was peripheral blood, collected on day 0 of AZD1222 vaccination. All receptors come from an adult in good health.

V and J are TRBV6-5 and TRBJ1-1; 7 nucleotides match TRBD1. Trimming took 0 bases from V and 4 from J; bases not matched to a gene: 8. CDR3 length equals 16 residues. Germline assignment: CDR1 MNHEY and CDR2 SVGAGI. CDR3 loop: CASSYSLTGLGTEAFF. DNA for the CDR3: TGTGCCAGCAGTTACTCCCTGACAGGGCTGGGCACTGAAGCTTTCTTT.

This clone came up a few times. The chain couples TRBV19 to TRBJ2-2; TRBD2 matches 14 bases. The CDR3 is 17 amino acids. V lost 6 bases to trimming and J lost 1 base; unmatched junction nucleotides: 4. CDR1 is LNHDA, CDR2 SQIVND, per germline (reference sequence). The CDR3 bases are TGTGCCAGTAGCATCGGGACTAGCGGGGGGAACACCGGGGAGCTGTTTTTT. Translation: CASSIGTSGGNTGELFF.

The chain uses TRBV6-5 and TRBJ2-1; no clear D. Trimming pared 8 bases from V and 12 bases from J, leaving 23 bases between. The CDR3 consists of 14 residues. CDR1 is MNHEY and CDR2 is SVGAGI in the germline V gene. CDR3 coding DNA: TGTGCCAGCGACCGAGCTGTGACTCCCCCCCGGCAGTTCTTC. It translates to CASDRAVTPPRQFF.

V usage is TRBV6-5 and J usage is TRBJ1-6, with a weak D call TRBD1 (5 bases). Germline V gives CDR1 MNHEY, CDR2 SVGAGI. This CDR3 region has 15 residues. V lost 2 bases and J lost 7, with 12 bases in between. DNA for the CDR3: TGTGCCAGCAGTTACGGCGGGACGCAGAATTCACCCCTCCACTTT. It is translated as CASSYGGTQNSPLHF.

The chain links TRBV19 to TRBJ1-1; 11 nucleotides line up with TRBD1. CDR1 and CDR2 (germline): LNHDA, SQIVND (reference sequence). The CDR3 is made up of 14 amino acids. With 5 bases clipped from V and 5 bases from J, the junction kept 4 bases outside the gene matches. CDR3 DNA sequence: TGTGCCAGTAGTGCGGGACAGGGGGGGACTGAAGCTTTCTTT. It codes for CASSAGQGGTEAFF.

J is TRBJ1-2 and V is TRBV27; D is unclear. V was pared by 7 bases and J by 3 bases, with 15 bases between. CDR3 length: 14 residues. Germline V lookup: CDR1 MNHEY, CDR2 SMNVEV (reference sequence). CDR3 in amino acids: CASKGWGTDYGYTF. The CDR3 DNA follows: TGTGCCAGCAAAGGGTGGGGTACCGACTATGGCTACACCTTC.

This clone was observed a few times. The rearrangement uses TRBV28 and TRBJ2-7, with TRBD1 identical over 9 bases. CDR1 MDHEN and CDR2 SYDVKM come from the germline V gene. Germline trimming cut 2 bases from V and 4 bases from J; bases unmatched to any gene: 9. There are 16 residues in the CDR3. In nucleotides, the CDR3 is TGTGCCAGCAGTTTACTTTCGGGACAGGGATTATACGAGCAGTACTTC. It yields the protein CASSLLSGQGLYEQYF.

The chain is built from TRBV9 and TRBJ2-2; the D is unclear. V dropped 2 bases and J dropped 4 bases, with 9 bases sitting between them. This CDR3 spans 14 amino acids. CDR1 and CDR2 (germline): SGDLS, YYNGEE. The DNA for the CDR3 is TGTGCCAGCAGCGTCGAACCCCCCACCGGGGAGCTGTTTTTT. Protein sequence: CASSVEPPTGELFF.

The chain recombines TRBV19 with TRBJ2-1; D is possibly TRBD1 or TRBD2 (6 bases each). CDR3 size: 16 residues. The germline gives CDR1 LNHDA, CDR2 SQIVND (reference sequence). V lost 10 bases to trimming and J lost 8 bases, with 27 bases between them. CDR3 in amino acids: CANPTRGAEGGDEQFF. The CDR3 DNA is TGTGCCAACCCGACGAGGGGGGCAGAAGGTGGAGATGAGCAGTTCTTC. Filled out from reference TRBV19 and TRBJ2-1, the complete variable domain reads DGGITQSPKYLFRKEGQNVTLSCEQNLNHDAMYWYRQDPGQGLRLIYYSQIVNDFQKGDIAEGYSVSREKKESFPLTVTSAQKNPTAFYLCANPTRGAEGGDEQFFGPGTRLTVL.